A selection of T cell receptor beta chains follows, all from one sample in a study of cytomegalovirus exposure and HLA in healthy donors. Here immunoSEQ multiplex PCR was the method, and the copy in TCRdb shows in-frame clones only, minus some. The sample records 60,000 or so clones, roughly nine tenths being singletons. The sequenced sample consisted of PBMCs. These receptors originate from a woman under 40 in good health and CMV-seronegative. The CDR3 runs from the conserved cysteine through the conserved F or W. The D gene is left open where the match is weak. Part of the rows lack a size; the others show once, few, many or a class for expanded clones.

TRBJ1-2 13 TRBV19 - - TGTGCCAGTAGTGCCGGGGGGGCCTATGGCTACACCTTC CASSAGGAYGYTF
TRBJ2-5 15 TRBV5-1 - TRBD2 TGCGCCAGCAGCTTTCAGCGGGAGGTCTCAGAGACCCAGTACTTC CASSFQREVSETQYF
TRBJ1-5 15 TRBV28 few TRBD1 TGTGCCAGCAGTTTAACAGGGGGCGATTACCAGCCCCAGCATTTT CASSLTGGDYQPQHF
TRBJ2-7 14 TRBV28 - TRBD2 TGTGCCAGCAGTTTAGGGACTAGCTTCTACGAGCAGTACTTC CASSLGTSFYEQYF
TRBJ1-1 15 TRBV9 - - TGTGCCAGCAGCCCCGGGGCAGGGGCGGCGGCTGAAGCTTTCTTT CASSPGAGAAAEAFF
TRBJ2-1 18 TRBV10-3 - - TGTGCCATCATCCAGCCCCCTACAGGGTTAAGGTCCTACAATGAGCAGTTCTTC CAIIQPPTGLRSYNEQFF
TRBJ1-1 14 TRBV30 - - TGTGCCTGGACCACCCGGGGGGGTCCCACTGAAGCTTTCTTT CAWTTRGGPTEAFF
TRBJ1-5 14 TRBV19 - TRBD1 TGTGCCAGTAGTAGAGGACAGGGGAATCAGCCCCAGCATTTT CASSRGQGNQPQHF
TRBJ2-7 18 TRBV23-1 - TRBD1 TGCGCCAGCAGTCAATGCTTTCTCACCGGGACAGGGGGCTACGAGCAGTACTTC CASSQCFLTGTGGYEQYF
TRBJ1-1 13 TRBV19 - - TGTGCCAGTAGTATAGCAGGTCCGGCTGAAGCTTTCTTT CASSIAGPAEAFF
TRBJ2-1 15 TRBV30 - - TGTGCCTGGAGTATCCGTGGGGCAATCTACAATGAGCAGTTCTTC CAWSIRGAIYNEQFF
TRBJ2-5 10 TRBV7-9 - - TGTGCCAGCAGCCTGGAGGCCCAGTACTTC CASSLEAQYF
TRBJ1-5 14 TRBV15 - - TGTGCCACCAGCAGAGACGGGGGGGGGCAGCCCCAGCATTTT CATSRDGGGQPQHF
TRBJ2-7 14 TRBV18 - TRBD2 TGTGCCTCCTCCCTGGGGGGGGAGCCCTACGAGCAGTACTTC CASSLGGEPYEQYF
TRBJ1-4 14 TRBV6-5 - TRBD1 TGTGGGAGTAAAACCAGGGGGTTCGCTGAAAAACTGTTTTTT CGSKTRGFAEKLFF
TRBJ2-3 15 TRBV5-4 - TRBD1 TGTGCCAGCAGCGCAGGGACAGACGTGCGGGATACGCAGTATTTT CASSAGTDVRDTQYF
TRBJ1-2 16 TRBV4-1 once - TGCGCCAGCAGCCAAGATCAAGGGGCCGATAACTATGGCTACACCTTC CASSQDQGADNYGYTF
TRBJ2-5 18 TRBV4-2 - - TGTGCCAGCAGCCAAATCACATCCGGGACAAACATGGTGGAGACCCAGTACTTC CASSQITSGTNMVETQYF
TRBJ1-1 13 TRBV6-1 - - TGTGCCAGCAGTGAAGGCAGGGACACTGAAGCTTTCTTT CASSEGRDTEAFF
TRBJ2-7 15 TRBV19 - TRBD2 TGTGCCAGTAGTAACGGACTAGCGGACTACTACGAGCAGTACTTC CASSNGLADYYEQYF
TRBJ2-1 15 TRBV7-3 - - TGTGCCAGCAGCTTAACCGGGAGCTCCTACAATGAGCAGTTCTTC CASSLTGSSYNEQFF
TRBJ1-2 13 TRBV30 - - TGTGCCTGGAGTTTAGACACAAGTTATGGCTACACCTTC CAWSLDTSYGYTF
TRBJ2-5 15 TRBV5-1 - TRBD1 TGCGCCAGCAGCCCCGCCGGGACAGGCGGAGAGACCCAGTACTTC CASSPAGTGGETQYF
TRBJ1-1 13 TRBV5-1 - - TGCGCCAGCAGCTTTGGGGGGGACACTGAAGCTTTCTTT CASSFGGDTEAFF
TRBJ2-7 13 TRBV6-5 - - TGTGCCAGCAGCCCGCCCAGGTTGGGCGAGCAGTACTTC CASSPPRLGEQYF
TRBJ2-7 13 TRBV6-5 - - TGTGCCAGCAGTGACCTCGGACTTAGCGAGCAGTACTTC CASSDLGLSEQYF
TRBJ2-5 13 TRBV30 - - TGTGCCTGGAACGGCGGTAGTGCGGAGACCCAGTACTTC CAWNGGSAETQYF
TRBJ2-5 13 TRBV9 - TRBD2 TGTGCCAGCAGCGTAGGACTAGCGCAGACCCAGTACTTC CASSVGLAQTQYF
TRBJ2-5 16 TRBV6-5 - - TGTGCCAGCAGTTACTCGATTTCTGAGGGTTGGGAGACCCAGTACTTC CASSYSISEGWETQYF
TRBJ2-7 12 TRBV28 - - TGTGCCAGCAGTCAGTACTCCTACGAGCAGTACTTC CASSQYSYEQYF
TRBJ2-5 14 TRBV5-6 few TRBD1 TGTGCCAGCAGCGGGGGACAGGGGACAGAGACCCAGTACTTC CASSGGQGTETQYF
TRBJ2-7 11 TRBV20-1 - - TGCAGTGCTAGGTTGCGCTACGAGCAGTACTTC CSARLRYEQYF
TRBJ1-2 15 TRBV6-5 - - TGTGCCAGCAGTGTGACAGGAACCGGGCCGGATGGCTACACCTTC CASSVTGTGPDGYTF
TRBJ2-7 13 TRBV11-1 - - TGTGCCAGCAGCTTAGGTTCAGCCTACGAGCAGTACTTC CASSLGSAYEQYF
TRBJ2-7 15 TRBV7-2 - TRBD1 TGTGCCAGCAGCTTAGTCGGGACAGGGGCCTACGAGCAGTACTTC CASSLVGTGAYEQYF
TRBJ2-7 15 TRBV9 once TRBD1 TGTGCCAGCAGCGTAGCGGGACAGGGCTCCTACGAGCAGTACTTC CASSVAGQGSYEQYF
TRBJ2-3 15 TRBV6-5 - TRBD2 TGTGCCAGCAGTTATCCTAGCGGTAGCACAGATACGCAGTATTTT CASSYPSGSTDTQYF
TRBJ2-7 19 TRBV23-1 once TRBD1 TGCGCCAGCAGTCAATCCCCCGGGACAGGGAGGGAAAGCTCCTACGAGCAGTACTTC CASSQSPGTGRESSYEQYF
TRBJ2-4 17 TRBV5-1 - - TGCGCCAGCAGCTTGGGCGGGACCCTCGGGAGAGTAAACATTCAGTACTTC CASSLGGTLGRVNIQYF
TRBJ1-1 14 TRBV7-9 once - TGTGCCAGCAGCTTCCGGGGTTCTGACACTGAAGCTTTCTTT CASSFRGSDTEAFF
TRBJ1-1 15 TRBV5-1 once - TGCGCCAGCAGCGAAGCATCACAGGGCGGCACTGAAGCTTTCTTT CASSEASQGGTEAFF
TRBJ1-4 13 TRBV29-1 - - TGCAGTTGCCGGCGGGTCCTGGATGAAAAACTGTTTTTT CSCRRVLDEKLFF
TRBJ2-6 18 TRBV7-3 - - TGTGCCAGCAGCTTACGGTCCGGGAGCTCCACCGGGGCCAACGTCCTGACTTTC CASSLRSGSSTGANVLTF
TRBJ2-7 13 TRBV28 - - TGTGCCAGCAGTTTATCCCCGGGTCCCGAGCAGTACTTC CASSLSPGPEQYF
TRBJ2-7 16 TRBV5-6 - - TGTGCCAGCAGCTTGGATTATGGCGGAAACTCCTACGAGCAGTACTTC CASSLDYGGNSYEQYF
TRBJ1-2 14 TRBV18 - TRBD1 TGTGCCAGCACGACCGGGACAGAAGTCTATGGCTACACCTTC CASTTGTEVYGYTF
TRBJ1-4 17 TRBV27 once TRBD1 TGTGCCAGCAGTACACCCGGGACAGGGGTACGGAATGAAAAACTGTTTTTT CASSTPGTGVRNEKLFF
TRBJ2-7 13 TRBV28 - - TGTGCCGGACGGAAGGGGGGGGCCTACGAGCAGTACTTC CAGRKGGAYEQYF
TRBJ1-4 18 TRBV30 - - TGTGCCTGGAGTGTACTAGCCGCCTGGGGGGGGGCTAATGAAAAACTGTTTTTT CAWSVLAAWGGANEKLFF
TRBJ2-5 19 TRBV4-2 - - TGTGCCAGCAGCCAAGGGGGGGGTTGGGGCGAAGCAGGGGAAGAGACCCAGTACTTC CASSQGGGWGEAGEETQYF
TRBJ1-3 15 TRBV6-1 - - TGTGCCAGCAGCCTGGACAGAGACTCTGGAAACACCATATATTTT CASSLDRDSGNTIYF
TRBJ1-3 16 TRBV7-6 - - TGTGCCAGCAGCCTACTGGGGGGGAGCTCTGGAAACACCATATATTTT CASSLLGGSSGNTIYF
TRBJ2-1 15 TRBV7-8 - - TGTGCCAGCAGCTTCCGACAGGACATACTCAATGAGCAGTTCTTC CASSFRQDILNEQFF
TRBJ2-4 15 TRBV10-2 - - TGCGCCAGCAGTGTCGGGGTAACTAGCAAAAACATTCAGTACTTC CASSVGVTSKNIQYF